Each of the 2 T cell receptor beta chains below was sequenced from the same sample in a study of blood T cells in healthy people across ages (dated by TCRdb to 2013 to 2016). Library preparation used 5' RACE. Sequencing instrument: Illumina HiSeq 2500. A second roughly 6 to 12 cycle PCR used a sample-barcoded 5' primer and a J-beta primer mix. Using fastp at Q25 and MiXCR, TCRdb reprocessed the public reads and kept productive beta chains. CDR3 protein sequences are deduplicated, and each keeps its most common genes and DNA. Within this sample are some 900,000 distinct CDR3 sequences, with about 44% of them counted one time only. 13% of the sample belongs to the ten largest clones. Sequenced: blood. These receptor sequences come from a man under 40 in good health.

V and J are TRBV9 and TRBJ1-1; D is unclear. The germline V gene has CDR1 SGDLS and CDR2 YYNGEE. The CDR3 contains 14 residues. V was cut by 0 bases and J by 1 base, with 7 bases left in between. The CDR3 loop reads CASSVEWGNTEAFF. As DNA, the CDR3 is TGTGCCAGCAGCGTAGAGTGGGGGAACACTGAAGCTTTCTTT.

The CDR3 sequence is CASSVAGQGNNEQFF. The CDR3 bases are TGTGCCAGCAGCGTAGCGGGACAGGGAAACAATGAGCAGTTCTTC. The chain employs TRBV9 and TRBJ2-1, with 9 positions matching TRBD1. There are 15 residues in the CDR3. Trimming took 0 bases from V and 5 from J; bases not matched to a gene: 3. Germline assignment: CDR1 SGDLS and CDR2 YYNGEE.